This T cell receptor (beta chain) was profiled in a study of shared clonotypes between healthy human individuals. The naive CD8 fraction comprised CD45RO-negative cells positively selected for CCR7 and excluded terminally differentiated effector memory CD45RA+ cells. Donors, without exception, were Caucasian adults residing in Nashville, Tennessee. Clones were sequenced by immunoSEQ multiplex PCR, and TCRdb holds only the in-frame ones, with some missing. The table includes hundreds of thousands of clones, 90% to 97% detected once. The ends lost 6 bases at V and 4 bases at J; junction bases unmatched: 5. Germline V lookup: CDR1 SEHNR, CDR2 FQNEAQ (reference sequence). The CDR3 contains 14 residues.

This sequence joins TRBV7-9 and TRBJ2-2; 7 bases map to TRBD1. The TCR originated in a woman in her thirties in good health. The specimen was naive CD8+ T cells sorted from blood. This CDR3 is CASSSTGTTGELFF. The DNA for the CDR3 is TGTGCCAGCAGTTCGACAGGGACCACCGGGGAGCTGTTTTTT.